The 27 T cell receptor beta chains below all came from one sample that was sequenced in a study of siplizumab effects on memory and regulatory T cells. Some clones are missing from TCRdb's copy, which holds only in-frame ones; the method was immunoSEQ multiplex PCR. The sample lists about 50,000 clones, approximately 93% occurring once. Sequenced material: CD8+ T cells sorted from blood. The source is a human donor in good health.

This chain's CDR3 is CASSLNPRLGGYEQYF. CDR3 bases: TGTGCCAGCAGTTTAAACCCCCGGCTAGGAGGCTACGAGCAGTACTTC. V and J are TRBV27 and TRBJ2-7; D perhaps matches TRBD2 (5 bases). V lost 2 bases, J lost 3 bases, and 17 bases lay in between. Germline V gives CDR1 MNHEY, CDR2 SMNVEV (reference sequence). The CDR3 runs 16 residues.

The rearrangement joins TRBV11-2 to TRBJ2-2; no clear D. V was pared by 4 bases and J by 3 bases, with 0 bases between. This CDR3 spans 11 amino acids. Germline V gives CDR1 SGHAT, CDR2 FQNNGV. The CDR3 spells CASSYTGELFF. The DNA of the CDR3 is TGTGCCAGCAGCTACACCGGGGAGCTGTTTTTT.

The chain joins TRBV10-1 to TRBJ2-3; D call uncertain. V shed 0 bases and J shed 4 bases, with 8 bases lying between them. Germline lookup yields CDR1 WNHNN and CDR2 SYGVQD (reference sequence). The CDR3 runs 14 residues. As DNA, the CDR3 is TGCGCCAGCAGTGAGTCGACTGGTGCAGATACGCAGTATTTT. The encoded protein is CASSESTGADTQYF.

For the CDR3, the DNA is TGTGCCAGCAGCGAGGGGTCGGGACAGCCCCAGCATTTT. Translation: CASSEGSGQPQHF. This sequence joins TRBV9 and TRBJ1-5; D might be TRBD1 (5 bases). V lost 3 bases and J 7 bases, leaving 11 bases between the germline ends. There are 13 residues in the CDR3. Germline assignment: CDR1 SGDLS and CDR2 YYNGEE.

This chain connects TRBV6-5 to TRBJ1-2; D gene unclear. Trimming took off 4 bases at V and 6 bases at J, with 15 bases between the two ends. The CDR3 has 14 amino acids. The V gene's germline CDR1 is MNHEY and CDR2 SVGAGI. DNA for the CDR3: TGTGCCAGCAGTTCCCTCGACGGGCCGAATGGCTACACCTTC. Translation: CASSSLDGPNGYTF.

The chain couples TRBV19 to TRBJ1-2, with a possible D match to TRBD1 (5 bases). There are 14 residues in the CDR3. CDR1 is LNHDA and CDR2 is SQIVND in the germline V gene (reference sequence). V was clipped by 4 bases and J by 7 bases, with 16 bases between them. The chain's CDR3 is CASSNRDPPPGYTF. In DNA form, the CDR3 reads TGTGCCAGTAGTAACCGGGACCCACCACCTGGCTACACCTTC.

The V and J genes are TRBV11-3 and TRBJ2-3; maybe TRBD2 (6 bases). CDR3 size: 14 residues. Per germline, CDR1 SGHNT and CDR2 YENEEA. Trimming left V 5 bases short and J 4 bases short, with 13 bases between. The DNA for the CDR3 is TGTGCCAGCAGCCCGAGAACTAGCCCAGATACGCAGTATTTT. Protein sequence: CASSPRTSPDTQYF.

This clone was observed once. CDR3 nucleotide sequence: TGTGCCAGCAGTTTCGCCGGGACTAGCGGGGAAAACATTCAGTACTTC. This sequence encodes CASSFAGTSGENIQYF. The gene calls are TRBV27 and TRBJ2-4, with 13 bases identical to TRBD2. The CDR3 consists of 16 residues. Germline V gene sequence: CDR1 MNHEY, CDR2 SMNVEV (reference sequence). With 3 bases clipped from V and 5 bases from J, the junction kept 4 bases outside the gene matches.

J is TRBJ2-5 and V is TRBV19; D unclear. Germline CDR1 and CDR2: LNHDA and SQIVND (reference sequence). The CDR3 runs 17 residues. V was pared by 5 bases and J by 1 base, with 20 bases between. The CDR3 nucleotides read TGTGCCAGTAGTCCCAGGACGGAACCTACATTCCAAGAGACCCAGTACTTC. Protein product: CASSPRTEPTFQETQYF.

The chain employs TRBV6-5 and TRBJ1-1; D is possibly TRBD1 (5 bases). The germline V gene encodes CDR1 MNHEY and CDR2 SVGAGI. V was trimmed by 5 bases and J by 2 bases, leaving 9 bases between them. CDR3 length: 13 residues. This CDR3 is CASSERDNTEAFF. In nucleotides, the CDR3 is TGTGCCAGCAGTGAGAGGGACAACACTGAAGCTTTCTTT.

This clone appeared a single time. The chain has TRBV2 and TRBJ1-4; D unclear. The V and J ends lost 1 base and 0 bases respectively, with 6 bases between them. Germline-derived CDR1 and CDR2 are SNHLY and FYNNEI. CDR3 length equals 15 residues. For the CDR3, the DNA is TGTGCCAGCAGTGAAGAGGCAGCAACTAATGAAAAACTGTTTTTT. Its translation: CASSEEAATNEKLFF.

This chain uses TRBV7-3 with TRBJ2-4, with D possibly TRBD2 on 7 matching bases. The CDR3 runs to 18 residues. V was shortened by 5 bases and J by 4 bases, with 24 bases between the two germline ends. In germline, CDR1 is SGHTA, CDR2 FQGTGA. The CDR3 bases are TGTGCCAGCAGCCAAACAGGGCCTAGCGGAAGCCAAAAAAACATTCAGTACTTC. It yields the protein CASSQTGPSGSQKNIQYF.

The chain joins TRBV2 to TRBJ2-1, with TRBD1 identical over 8 bases. Germline lookup yields CDR1 SNHLY and CDR2 FYNNEI. The CDR3 runs to 14 residues. V was pared by 5 bases and J by 4 bases, with 4 bases of the junction left unmatched. CDR3 sequence (DNA): TGTGCCAGCAGTTTTGGGACAGGATACAATGAGCAGTTCTTC. It yields the protein CASSFGTGYNEQFF.

The chain combines TRBV30 with TRBJ2-5, with D possibly being TRBD1 (5 bases). Germline loops: CDR1 GTSNPN, CDR2 SVGIG (reference sequence). Between the trimmed V and J ends, which lost 1 base and 2 bases, there was a span of 8 bases. This CDR3 comprises 13 residues. The CDR3 DNA reads TGTGCCTGGAGTGGGACAATACAAGAGACCCAGTACTTC. Protein sequence: CAWSGTIQETQYF.

The gene calls are TRBV10-2 and TRBJ1-4; D is undetermined. This CDR3 spans 18 amino acids. Germline-derived CDR1 and CDR2 are WSHSY and SAAADI. Trimming left V 2 bases short and J 4 bases short, with 20 bases between. For the CDR3, the DNA is TGCGCCAGCAGTGAGCCTCTTTACGGGAAGGTCGATAATGAAAAACTGTTTTTT. Amino acids: CASSEPLYGKVDNEKLFF.

This chain connects TRBV11-1 to TRBJ1-5; D possibly corresponds to TRBD1 (5 bases). Germline CDR1 is SGHAT and CDR2 is FQDESV (reference sequence). V shed 5 bases and J shed 0 bases, with 11 bases lying between them. This CDR3 is built from 15 residues. The CDR3 DNA sequence: TGTGCCAGCAGCCTAGACAGTGATAGCAATCAGCCCCAGCATTTT. This translates into CASSLDSDSNQPQHF.

The chain combines TRBV9 with TRBJ2-7, with 14 bases that match TRBD2. This CDR3 is 15 amino acids long. CDR1 and CDR2 (germline): SGDLS, YYNGEE. Trimming removed 3 bases from V and 6 bases from J; junction bases left unmatched: 5. In nucleotides, the CDR3 is TGTGCCAGCAGCGCCGGGACTAGCGGGAGTCGCGAGCAGTACTTC. Its protein product is CASSAGTSGSREQYF. The whole variable domain, remainder taken from reference TRBV9 and TRBJ2-7, is DSGVTQTPKHLITATGQRVTLRCSPRSGDLSVYWYQQSLDQGLQFLIQYYNGEERAKGNILERFSAQQFPDLHSELNLSSLELGDSALYFCASSAGTSGSREQYFGPGTRLTVT.

The CDR3 sequence: CSVENPGLAGGWETQYF. In DNA, the CDR3 is TGCAGCGTTGAAAATCCGGGACTAGCGGGAGGGTGGGAGACCCAGTACTTC. The chain recombines TRBV29-1 with TRBJ2-5, with TRBD2 matching over 16 bases. CDR3 length: 17 amino acids. Germline lookup yields CDR1 SQVTM and CDR2 ANQGSEA. J lost 5 bases, V lost 2 bases, and 8 bases had no gene match. The full variable domain, rest sourced from reference TRBV29-1 and TRBJ2-5, is SAVISQKPSRDICQRGTSLTIQCQVDSQVTMMFWYRQQPGQSLTLIATANQGSEATYESGFVIDKFPISRPNLTFSTLTVSNMSPEDSSIYLCSVENPGLAGGWETQYFGPGTRLLVL.

As concerns this clone: Within the sample, other DNA sequences also encode this same CDR3. V gene TRBV27 combines with J gene TRBJ2-1; D not resolved. The CDR3 is made up of 13 amino acids. Trimming took off 1 base at V and 7 bases at J, with 8 bases between the two ends. Germline CDR1 is MNHEY and CDR2 is SMNVEV (reference sequence). The CDR3 is CASSLLGLNEQFF. CDR3 DNA: TGTGCCAGCAGTTTATTGGGGTTAAATGAGCAGTTCTTC.

This clone was observed once. The gene calls are TRBV28 and TRBJ2-3; D remains unclear. CDR1 is MDHEN, CDR2 SYDVKM, per germline. V lost 6 bases and J 5 bases, leaving 9 bases between the germline ends. The CDR3 runs 12 residues. CDR3 nucleotide sequence: TGTGCCAGCAGCCTCCGAAGAGATACGCAGTATTTT. Translated, it gives CASSLRRDTQYF.

This clone occurred once. The rearrangement links TRBV4-1 to TRBJ1-2, with no clear D. CDR3 length equals 14 residues. V was pared by 2 bases and J by 5 bases, with 12 bases between. Per the germline V gene, CDR1 is MGHRA and CDR2 is YSYEKL. The CDR3 spells CASSQKGPSYGYTF. The CDR3 DNA follows: TGCGCCAGCAGCCAAAAGGGTCCGAGTTATGGCTACACCTTC.

V is TRBV6-5 and J is TRBJ1-2; D gene unclear. The CDR3 length is 13 residues. Per germline, CDR1 MNHEY and CDR2 SVGAGI. The germline V and J ends were trimmed by 6 bases and 2 bases, with 10 bases remaining between them. CDR3 DNA sequence: TGTGCCAGCAGGAGCGGGGTGAACTATGGCTACACCTTC. This codes for CASRSGVNYGYTF.

J is TRBJ1-5 and V is TRBV27; 7 nucleotides match TRBD1. Germline V lookup: CDR1 MNHEY, CDR2 SMNVEV (reference sequence). Trimming took 6 bases from V and 2 from J; bases not matched to a gene: 4. The CDR3 has 14 amino acids. The CDR3 sequence: CASRRGQGNQPQHF. The CDR3 DNA reads as TGTGCCAGCAGGCGCGGACAGGGCAATCAGCCCCAGCATTTT.

V and J are TRBV7-9 and TRBJ2-1; 7 nucleotides line up with TRBD1. The germline V gene has CDR1 SEHNR and CDR2 FQNEAQ (reference sequence). The V gene end was trimmed by 5 bases and the J gene end by 7 bases; junction bases not matched to a gene: 5. This CDR3 has 13 amino acids. In DNA, the CDR3 is TGTGCCAGCAGCCTAAACAGGGGAAATGAGCAGTTCTTC. Its protein is CASSLNRGNEQFF.

V usage is TRBV13 and J usage is TRBJ2-7; TRBD1 or TRBD2 may be the D gene (5 bases each). The CDR3 spans 13 residues. V lost 1 base and J 6 bases, leaving 10 bases between the germline ends. The germline CDR1 and CDR2 sequences are PRHDT and FYEKMQ (reference sequence). The CDR3 region has the DNA TGTGCCAGCAGCTTAGCGGGGCCTCCCGAGCAGTACTTC. Translating it yields CASSLAGPPEQYF.

CDR3 DNA: TGTGCCAGCTCGCCTGGGACAGGAGGGGATCAGCCCCAGCATTTT. Protein product: CASSPGTGGDQPQHF. The chain carries TRBV18 and TRBJ1-5; 8 bases are a match to TRBD1. The CDR3 length is 15 residues. CDR1 and CDR2 from the germline V gene are KGHSH and LQKENI. V gave up 6 bases and J gave up 5 bases; unmatched junction bases: 9.

The rearrangement uses TRBV28 and TRBJ2-7; D is possibly TRBD1 (6 bases). This CDR3 is built from 15 residues. CDR1 is MDHEN and CDR2 is SYDVKM in the germline V gene. Trimming took 6 bases from V and 3 from J, leaving 18 bases between them. The CDR3 sequence: CASRARDKLHYEQYF. DNA for the CDR3: TGTGCCAGCAGAGCCCGGGACAAGCTTCACTACGAGCAGTACTTC.